This TCR beta chain appears in the sequencing data of a study of blood T cell repertoires in COVID-19. Background on the study: Specimens from acute and convalescent COVID-19 originated in the United States, Italy and Spain. Nucleic acid was either cDNA or gDNA, and it came from T cells, B-cell-depleted T cells, or PBMCs.

Libraries were prepared by immunoSEQ multiplex PCR; TCRdb keeps only in-frame clonotypes and omits some of them. The table lists around 97,000 clones, roughly 89% of them singletons. This receptor was taken from a woman older than 75 in a cohort sampled during active COVID-19. Sequencing was done on a sample of peripheral blood.

In nucleotides, the CDR3 is TGTGCCAGCAGCTTAGGGACAGGGGGCTTTGATCAGCCCCAGCATTTT. It codes for CASSLGTGGFDQPQHF. V and J are TRBV7-6 and TRBJ1-5, with 11 nucleotides matching TRBD1. This CDR3 comprises 16 residues. Germline V CDR1 and CDR2: SGHVS, FNYEAQ. J was trimmed by 5 bases and V by 1 base; bases with no gene match: 4.